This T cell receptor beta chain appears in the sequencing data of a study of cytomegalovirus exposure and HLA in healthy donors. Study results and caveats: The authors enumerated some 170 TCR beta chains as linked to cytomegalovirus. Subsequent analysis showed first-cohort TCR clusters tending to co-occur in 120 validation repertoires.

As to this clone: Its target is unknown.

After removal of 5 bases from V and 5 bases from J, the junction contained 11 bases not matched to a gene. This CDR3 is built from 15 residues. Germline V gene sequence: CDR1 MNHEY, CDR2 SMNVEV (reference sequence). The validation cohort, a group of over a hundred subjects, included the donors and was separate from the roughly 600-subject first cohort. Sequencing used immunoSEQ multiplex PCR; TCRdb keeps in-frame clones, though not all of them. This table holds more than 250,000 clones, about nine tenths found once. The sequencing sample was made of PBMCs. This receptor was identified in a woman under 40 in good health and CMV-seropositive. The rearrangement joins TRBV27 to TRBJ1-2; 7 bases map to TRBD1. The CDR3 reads CASSLSPTGFYGYTF. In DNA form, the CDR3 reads TGTGCCAGCAGTCTGTCCCCGACAGGGTTTTATGGCTACACCTTC.